These 7 T cell receptor beta chains were all obtained from the same sample, sequenced in a study of PD-1 blockade in classical Hodgkin lymphoma. Time point in this sample: newly diagnosed, previously untreated cHL patient sample. TCRdb keeps only in-frame clones here, not all; method: immunoSEQ multiplex PCR. There are 20,000 to 25,000 clones in the sample; roughly 94% occur only once, and roughly 5% lies in the top ten. Sequences were obtained from peripheral blood mononuclear cells (PBMCs). The receptors originated from a human donor with classical Hodgkin lymphoma.

The chain uses TRBV4-1 and TRBJ1-3, with a possible D match to TRBD1 (5 bases). The CDR3 is 14 amino acids. The germline V gene has CDR1 MGHRA and CDR2 YSYEKL. V lost 7 bases, J lost 8 bases, and 18 bases lay in between. The CDR3 loop reads CASTPGEGAYTIYF. The CDR3 DNA follows: TGCGCCAGCACTCCGGGGGAGGGTGCGTACACCATATATTTT.

CDR3 DNA: TGCGCCAGCAGCCAAGGGCGAGGAGGAAATAACTATGGCTACACCTTC. Translation: CASSQGRGGNNYGYTF. This chain uses TRBV4-1 with TRBJ1-2, with D hard to call. Trimming removed 1 base at V and 1 base at J, with 13 bases between. Germline values: CDR1 MGHRA, CDR2 YSYEKL. The CDR3 spans 16 residues.

The CDR3 DNA reads TGTGCCAGCAGCCAAGTTCAAGGGGATAGAGGCTACACCTTC. Encoded protein: CASSQVQGDRGYTF. The chain employs TRBV4-2 and TRBJ1-2, with D possibly being TRBD1 (5 bases). Germline CDR1 LGHNA, CDR2 YNFKEQ. The CDR3 totals 14 residues. Trimming left V 1 base short and J 8 bases short, with 14 bases between.

The chain recombines TRBV10-3 with TRBJ2-7; D may be TRBD1 (6 bases). The CDR3 runs 12 residues. The V gene's germline CDR1 is ENHRY and CDR2 SYGVKD. The V gene lost 5 bases and the J gene lost 4 bases, with 9 bases spanning the gap. The CDR3 nucleotides read TGTGCCATCAGTTTAGGGGGATACGAGCAGTACTTC. Translation gives CAISLGGYEQYF.

The CDR3 DNA sequence: TGTGCCAGCAGCTTAGCTGGGACAGGGGTTCATGAGCAGTTCTTC. Residues: CASSLAGTGVHEQFF. The V and J genes are TRBV7-8 and TRBJ2-1, with TRBD1 matching over 10 bases. The trim removed 0 bases at V and 8 bases at J, leaving 4 bases unmatched. CDR1 and CDR2 from the germline V gene are SGHVS and FQNEAQ. The CDR3 contains 15 residues.

This clone was recorded a few times. Germline and junction disagree at one end, which may indicate a read error. The chain is built from TRBV9 and TRBJ2-1; 10 nucleotides line up with TRBD2. CDR1 and CDR2 from the germline V gene are SGDLS and YYNGEE. This CDR3 spans 16 amino acids. CDR3 sequence reads: CASSVSLAGEYIEQFF. The CDR3 region has the DNA TGTGCCAGCAGCGTAAGCCTAGCGGGGGAGTACATTGAGCAGTTCTTC.

The chain links TRBV23-1 to TRBJ2-7; no firm D call. TRBV23-1 is an ORF, and what it does is uncertain. The CDR3 runs 15 residues. The V end was cut by 2 bases, the J end by 10 bases, with 21 bases between. The CDR3 nucleotides are TGCGCCAGCAGTCAAAAAAAAACGGACCCCCCTCCTCAGTACTTC. This translates into CASSQKKTDPPPQYF.